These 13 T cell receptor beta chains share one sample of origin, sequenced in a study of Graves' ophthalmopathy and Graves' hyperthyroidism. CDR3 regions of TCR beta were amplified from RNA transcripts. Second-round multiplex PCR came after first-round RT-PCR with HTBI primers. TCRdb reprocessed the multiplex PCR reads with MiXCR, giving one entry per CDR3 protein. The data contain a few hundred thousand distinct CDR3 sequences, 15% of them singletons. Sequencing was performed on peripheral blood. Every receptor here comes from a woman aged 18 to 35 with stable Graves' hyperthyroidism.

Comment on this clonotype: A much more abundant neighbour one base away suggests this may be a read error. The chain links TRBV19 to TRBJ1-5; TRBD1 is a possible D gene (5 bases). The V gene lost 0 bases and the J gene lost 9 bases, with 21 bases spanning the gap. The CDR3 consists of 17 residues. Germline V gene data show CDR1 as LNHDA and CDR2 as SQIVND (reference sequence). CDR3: CASSIEGSGTAGGPQHF. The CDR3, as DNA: TGTGCCAGTAGTATAGAGGGATCCGGGACCGCGGGGGGGCCCCAGCATTTT. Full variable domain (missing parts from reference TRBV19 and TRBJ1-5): DGGITQSPKYLFRKEGQNVTLSCEQNLNHDAMYWYRQDPGQGLRLIYYSQIVNDFQKGDIAEGYSVSREKKESFPLTVTSAQKNPTAFYLCASSIEGSGTAGGPQHFGDGTRLSIL.

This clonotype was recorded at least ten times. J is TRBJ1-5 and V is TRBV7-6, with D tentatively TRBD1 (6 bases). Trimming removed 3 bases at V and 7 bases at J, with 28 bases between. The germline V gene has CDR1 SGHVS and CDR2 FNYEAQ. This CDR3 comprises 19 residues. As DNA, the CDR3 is TGTGCCAGCAGCTTTAGTCCGGGCAGGGGCGGACCAGCCCCCCAGCCCCAGCATTTT. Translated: CASSFSPGRGGPAPQPQHF. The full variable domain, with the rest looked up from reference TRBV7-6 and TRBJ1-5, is GAGVSQSPRYKVTKRGQDVALRCDPISGHVSLYWYRQALGQGPEFLTYFNYEAQQDKSGLPNDRFSAERPEGSISTLTIQRTEQRDSAMYRCASSFSPGRGGPAPQPQHFGDGTRLSIL.

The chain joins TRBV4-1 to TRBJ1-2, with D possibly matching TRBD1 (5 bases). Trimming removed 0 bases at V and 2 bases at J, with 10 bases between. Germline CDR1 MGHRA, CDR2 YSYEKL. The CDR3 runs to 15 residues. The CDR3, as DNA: TGCGCCAGCAGCCAAGACGGTGGGGGAAACTATGGCTACACCTTC. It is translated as CASSQDGGGNYGYTF.

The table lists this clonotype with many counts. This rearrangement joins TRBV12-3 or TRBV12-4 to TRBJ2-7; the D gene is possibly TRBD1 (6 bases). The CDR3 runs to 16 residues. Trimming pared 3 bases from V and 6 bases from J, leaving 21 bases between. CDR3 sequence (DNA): TGTGCCAGCAGTTTTAGAGCCAGGGGAGTATCCGGCGAGCAGTACTTC. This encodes CASSFRARGVSGEQYF.

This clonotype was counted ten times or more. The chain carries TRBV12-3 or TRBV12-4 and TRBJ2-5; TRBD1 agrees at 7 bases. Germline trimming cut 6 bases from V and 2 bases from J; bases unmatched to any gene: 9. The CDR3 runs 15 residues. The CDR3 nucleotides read TGTGCCAGCAGCGACCTCGACAGGGTACAAGAGACCCAGTACTTC. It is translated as CASSDLDRVQETQYF.

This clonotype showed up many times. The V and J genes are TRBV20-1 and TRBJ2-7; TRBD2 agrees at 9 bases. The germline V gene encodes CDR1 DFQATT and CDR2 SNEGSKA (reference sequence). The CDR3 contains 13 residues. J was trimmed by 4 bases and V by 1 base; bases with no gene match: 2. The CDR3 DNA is TGCAGTGCTAGAGGACTAGCGGAATACGAGCAGTACTTC. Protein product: CSARGLAEYEQYF.

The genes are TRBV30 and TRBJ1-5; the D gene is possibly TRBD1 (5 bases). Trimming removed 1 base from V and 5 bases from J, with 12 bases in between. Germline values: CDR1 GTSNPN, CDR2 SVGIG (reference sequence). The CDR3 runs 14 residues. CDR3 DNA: TGTGCCTGGAGTGCTGGGGGGAGTTATCAGCCCCAGCATTTT. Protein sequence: CAWSAGGSYQPQHF.

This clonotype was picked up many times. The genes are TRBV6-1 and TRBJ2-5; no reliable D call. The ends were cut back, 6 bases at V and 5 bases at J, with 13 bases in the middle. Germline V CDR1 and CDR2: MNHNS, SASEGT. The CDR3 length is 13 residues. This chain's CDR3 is CASSPQYPETQYF. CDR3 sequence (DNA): TGTGCCAGCAGCCCCCAGTATCCGGAGACCCAGTACTTC.

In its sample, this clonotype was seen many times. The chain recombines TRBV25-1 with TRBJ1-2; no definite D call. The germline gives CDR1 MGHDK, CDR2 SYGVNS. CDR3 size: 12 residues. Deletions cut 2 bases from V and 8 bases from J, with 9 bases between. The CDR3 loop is CASSEPDAGYTF. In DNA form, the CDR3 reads TGTGCCAGCAGTGAACCAGACGCCGGCTACACCTTC.

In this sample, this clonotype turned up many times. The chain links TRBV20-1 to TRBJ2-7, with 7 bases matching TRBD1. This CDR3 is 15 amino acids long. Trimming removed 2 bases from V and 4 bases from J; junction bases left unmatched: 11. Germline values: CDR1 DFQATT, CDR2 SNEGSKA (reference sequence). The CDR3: CSARYRQGSVYEQYF. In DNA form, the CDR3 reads TGCAGTGCTAGATACCGACAGGGATCGGTTTACGAGCAGTACTTC.

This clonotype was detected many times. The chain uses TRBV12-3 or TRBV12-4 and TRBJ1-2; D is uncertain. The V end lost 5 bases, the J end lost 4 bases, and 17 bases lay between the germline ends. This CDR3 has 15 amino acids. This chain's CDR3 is CASSPHSWNIYGYTF. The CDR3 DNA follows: TGTGCCAGCAGTCCACACAGTTGGAACATCTATGGCTACACCTTC.

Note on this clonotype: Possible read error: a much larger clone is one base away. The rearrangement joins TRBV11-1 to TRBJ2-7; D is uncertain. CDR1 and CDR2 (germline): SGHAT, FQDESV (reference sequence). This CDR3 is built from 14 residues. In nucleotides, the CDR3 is TGTGCCTGCAGCCCCCCCGGCCGCTACTACGAGCAGTACTTC. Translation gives CACSPPGRYYEQYF.

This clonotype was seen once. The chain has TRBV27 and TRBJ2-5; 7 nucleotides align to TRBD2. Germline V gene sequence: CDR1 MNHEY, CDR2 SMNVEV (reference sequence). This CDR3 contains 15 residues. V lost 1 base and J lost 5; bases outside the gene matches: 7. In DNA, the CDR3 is TGTGCCAGCAGTTTATATCCCCCCGGGAGGGAGACCCAGTACTTC. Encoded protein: CASSLYPPGRETQYF.